A single sample gave rise to the 26 T cell receptor beta chains below, sequenced in a study of T cell responses to AZD1222 COVID-19 vaccine. Profiled with immunoSEQ multiplex PCR; TCRdb holds only in-frame clones, not every one. The data show roughly 58,000 clones, with roughly 87% seen just once and under 6.5% held by the top ten. This specimen consisted of peripheral blood, obtained 28 days after the second AZD1222 dose. These receptors all come from an adult who received the AZD1222 COVID-19 vaccine.

The chain uses TRBV21-1 and TRBJ2-1; whether TRBD2, the table's D call, matches the DNA was not checked. TRBV21-1 is a pseudogene. The CDR3 spans 17 residues. CDR3 residues: CASSKVTLAPSTNEQFF. The CDR3 DNA reads as TGTGCCAGCAGCAAAGTGACACTAGCCCCCTCCACCAATGAGCAGTTCTTC.

V gene TRBV2 combines with J gene TRBJ2-3; D not certain. Germline loops: CDR1 SNHLY, CDR2 FYNNEI. Trimming left V 5 bases short and J 0 bases short, with 15 bases between. The CDR3 is 16 residues long. CDR3 sequence: CASSPNTVLSTDTQYF. CDR3 bases: TGTGCCAGCAGTCCTAACACCGTACTAAGCACAGATACGCAGTATTTT. Based on the CDR3 plus reference TRBV2 and TRBJ2-3, the full variable domain is EPEVTQTPSHQVTQMGQEVILRCVPISNHLYFYWYRQILGQKVEFLVSFYNNEISEKSEIFDDQFSVERPDGSNFTLKIRSTKLEDSAMYFCASSPNTVLSTDTQYFGPGTRLTVL.

The rearrangement links TRBV30 to TRBJ1-4; TRBD1 aligns across 7 bases. Germline V lookup: CDR1 GTSNPN, CDR2 SVGIG (reference sequence). The CDR3 length is 13 residues. V lost 2 bases, J lost 10 bases, and 7 bases stayed unmatched. The CDR3 nucleotides read TGTGCCTGGAGTATAGACAGGGTTGGAAAACTGTTTTTT. Translated: CAWSIDRVGKLFF.

The V and J genes are TRBV28 and TRBJ1-4, with D possibly being TRBD1 (5 bases). The V and J ends lost 4 bases and 0 bases respectively, with 18 bases between them. The CDR3 has 18 amino acids. The germline gives CDR1 MDHEN, CDR2 SYDVKM. CDR3 amino acids: CASSSNQGRLATNEKLFF. The DNA for the CDR3 is TGTGCCAGCAGTTCAAACCAGGGTCGCCTTGCAACTAATGAAAAACTGTTTTTT. Looking up the rest from reference TRBV28 and TRBJ1-4 gives the full variable domain: DVKVTQSSRYLVKRTGEKVFLECVQDMDHENMFWYRQDPGLGLRLIYFSYDVKMKEKGDIPEGYSVSREKKERFSLILESASTNQTSMYLCASSSNQGRLATNEKLFFGSGTQLSVL.

The chain carries TRBV14 and TRBJ1-4, with a tentative D call TRBD1 (6 bases). The CDR3 has 13 amino acids. From germline, CDR1 is SGHDN and CDR2 FVKESK. Deletions cut 6 bases from V and 5 bases from J, with 10 bases between. In DNA form, the CDR3 reads TGTGCCAGCAGTCAACAGGGAAATGAAAAACTGTTTTTT. Its translation is CASSQQGNEKLFF.

The rearrangement links TRBV11-3 to TRBJ1-6; D is uncertain. This CDR3 has 17 residues. With 0 bases removed from V and 6 bases from J, the gap between germline ends came to 15 bases. Germline CDR1 SGHNT, CDR2 YENEEA. The DNA of the CDR3 is TGTGCCAGCAGCTTAGATCTTGAAGGTAAGCCTAATTCACCCCTCCACTTT. This encodes CASSLDLEGKPNSPLHF.

The rearrangement links TRBV12-5 to TRBJ2-5, with 10 bases identical to TRBD2. Germline trimming cut 6 bases from V and 5 bases from J; bases unmatched to any gene: 9. Germline V gives CDR1 LGHNT, CDR2 FRNRAP. The CDR3 runs 15 residues. The CDR3 region is CASGRSSGRSETQYF. DNA for the CDR3: TGTGCTAGTGGCCGTTCTAGCGGGAGAAGCGAGACCCAGTACTTC. The full variable domain, rest sourced from reference TRBV12-5 and TRBJ2-5, is DARVTQTPRHKVTEMGQEVTMRCQPILGHNTVFWYRQTMMQGLELLAYFRNRAPLDDSGMPKDRFSAEMPDATLATLKIQPSEPRDSAVYFCASGRSSGRSETQYFGPGTRLLVL.

The V call is TRBV27, the J call TRBJ1-3, with TRBD1 matching over 8 bases. The CDR3 has 16 residues. With V trimmed by 6 bases and J by 4 bases, 11 bases remained unmatched. Looked up from germline, CDR1 is MNHEY and CDR2 is SMNVEV (reference sequence). The DNA for the CDR3 is TGTGCCAGCAGACCCCTCTTCAGGGGGCAAGGAAACACCATATATTTT. Its protein product is CASRPLFRGQGNTIYF.

The chain couples TRBV21-1 to TRBJ1-5; the table gives TRBD1 as D, unverified against the DNA. TRBV21-1 constitutes a pseudogene. The CDR3 is 17 residues long. The CDR3 sequence: CASSTLDRAFLTQPQHF. The DNA of the CDR3 is TGTGCCAGCTCCACACTAGACAGGGCGTTTCTCACTCAGCCCCAGCATTTT.

This sequence joins TRBV7-2 and TRBJ2-1, with 10 bases aligning to TRBD2. With V trimmed by 2 bases and J by 8 bases, 9 bases remained unmatched. Germline V gene data show CDR1 as SGHTA and CDR2 as FQGNSA. The CDR3 is 16 amino acids. The CDR3 sequence is CASSLRSSGRVHEQFF. The CDR3 nucleotides read TGTGCCAGCAGCTTAAGGTCAAGCGGGAGGGTACATGAGCAGTTCTTC.

This clone showed up just once. The V and J genes are TRBV5-6 and TRBJ2-6; D remains unclear. V lost 7 bases and J 0 bases, leaving 8 bases between the germline ends. The CDR3 runs to 14 residues. Germline CDR1 and CDR2: SGHDT and YYEEEE. CDR3 DNA sequence: TGTGCCAGCCTAGTAACCTCTGGGGCCAACGTCCTGACTTTC. Translation gives CASLVTSGANVLTF.

This chain uses TRBV30 with TRBJ1-1; 9 nucleotides align to TRBD1. Germline trimming cut 8 bases from V and 1 base from J; bases unmatched to any gene: 5. This CDR3 has 13 residues. Per germline, CDR1 GTSNPN and CDR2 SVGIG (reference sequence). CDR3 bases: TGTGCCAGCGGACAGGGGAGGAACACTGAAGCTTTCTTT. It is translated as CASGQGRNTEAFF.

V usage is TRBV28 and J usage is TRBJ2-1, with a possible D match to TRBD2 (6 bases). The germline CDR1 and CDR2 sequences are MDHEN and SYDVKM. The CDR3 has 18 residues. Between the trimmed V and J ends, which lost 4 bases and 0 bases, there was a span of 19 bases. The CDR3 nucleotides are TGTGCCAGCAGTTCGCTCCTCGGACGGGGGAGCTCCTACAATGAGCAGTTCTTC. Its protein is CASSSLLGRGSSYNEQFF.

The J gene is TRBJ1-3, the V gene TRBV5-1, with D tentatively TRBD1 (5 bases). V lost 7 bases, J lost 2 bases, and 19 bases lay in between. Germline V gene lookup returns CDR1 SGHRS and CDR2 YFSETQ. The CDR3 totals 16 residues. CDR3 region: CASQITTGGTGNTIYF. CDR3 nucleotides: TGCGCCAGCCAGATAACTACCGGGGGTACTGGAAACACCATATATTTT.

This rearrangement joins TRBV11-3 to TRBJ2-1, with TRBD2 matching 8 bases. J lost 10 bases, V lost 5 bases, and 13 bases had no gene match. The length of the CDR3 is 15 residues. In germline, CDR1 is SGHNT, CDR2 YENEEA. The CDR3 region has the DNA TGTGCCAGCAGCCGCGAGGCTAGCGGGTCGCCCGAGCAGTTCTTC. This codes for CASSREASGSPEQFF.

The gene calls are TRBV12-3 or TRBV12-4 and TRBJ1-1, with TRBD1 as a possible D gene (5 bases). The CDR3 runs to 12 residues. Trimming left V 6 bases short and J 6 bases short, with 11 bases between. DNA of the CDR3: TGTGCCAGCAGGTGGGGCGGGTCTGAAGCTTTCTTT. It is translated as CASRWGGSEAFF.

V is TRBV18 and J is TRBJ1-4, with 8 bases aligning to TRBD1. The V gene's germline CDR1 is KGHSH and CDR2 LQKENI. The J segment lost 0 bases and the V segment lost 2 bases, leaving 8 bases of the junction unmatched. The CDR3 sequence is 18 residues long. The CDR3: CASSPLGQGASTNEKLFF. CDR3 bases: TGTGCCAGCTCACCATTGGGGCAGGGGGCCTCAACTAATGAAAAACTGTTTTTT.

The V gene is TRBV19, the J gene TRBJ2-3; the D gene is possibly TRBD1 (5 bases). The CDR3 spans 17 residues. The V and J ends lost 0 bases and 0 bases respectively, with 13 bases between them. Per germline, CDR1 LNHDA and CDR2 SQIVND (reference sequence). CDR3 DNA sequence: TGTGCCAGTAGTATAGATTCCGGTGGGGCAAGCACAGATACGCAGTATTTT. As protein: CASSIDSGGASTDTQYF.

J is TRBJ2-5 and V is TRBV18, with 8 bases identical to TRBD2. J gave up 0 bases and V 5 bases, and 8 bases lay outside the gene matches. This CDR3 contains 16 residues. Germline V gene data show CDR1 as KGHSH and CDR2 as LQKENI. This chain's CDR3 is CASSANSGTYQETQYF. The CDR3 DNA is TGTGCCAGCTCAGCCAATAGCGGGACCTACCAAGAGACCCAGTACTTC.

The CDR3 protein is CASSLGPGQGNTEAFF. CDR3 bases: TGTGCCAGCAGCTTGGGGCCGGGACAGGGGAACACTGAAGCTTTCTTT. The chain recombines TRBV5-8 with TRBJ1-1, with 9 nucleotides matching TRBD1. The CDR3 is made up of 16 amino acids. V was clipped by 0 bases and J by 1 base; unmatched bases: 4. Germline CDR1 reads SGHTS; CDR2 reads YDEGEE.

This rearrangement joins TRBV5-1 to TRBJ2-3, with D perhaps matching TRBD1 (6 bases). CDR3 length: 16 amino acids. The V end lost 0 bases, the J end lost 0 bases, and 11 bases lay between the germline ends. The germline V gene has CDR1 SGHRS and CDR2 YFSETQ. The CDR3 region has the DNA TGCGCCAGCAGCTTGGGAGGGACAACGAGCACAGATACGCAGTATTTT. This sequence encodes CASSLGGTTSTDTQYF.

The V and J genes are TRBV19 and TRBJ2-7; 11 bases match TRBD1. The CDR3 totals 15 residues. Germline CDR1 LNHDA, CDR2 SQIVND (reference sequence). J lost 3 bases, V lost 6 bases, and 7 bases had no gene match. CDR3 residues: CASSRAGTGGYEQYF. As DNA, the CDR3 is TGTGCCAGTAGCCGGGCGGGGACAGGGGGCTACGAGCAGTACTTC.

The rearrangement joins TRBV13 to TRBJ1-1; D gene ambiguous. V dropped 3 bases and J dropped 6 bases, with 11 bases sitting between them. Germline values: CDR1 PRHDT, CDR2 FYEKMQ (reference sequence). This CDR3 has 13 residues. In DNA, the CDR3 is TGTGCCAGCAGCTTCGACGCAGACGCTGAAGCTTTCTTT. As protein: CASSFDADAEAFF.

There are a few counts of this clone. This chain uses TRBV7-9 with TRBJ1-3, with a possible D match to TRBD1 (5 bases). V was trimmed by 0 bases and J by 0 bases, leaving 9 bases between them. This CDR3 comprises 16 residues. The germline gives CDR1 SEHNR, CDR2 FQNEAQ (reference sequence). CDR3 region: CASSLAGQYSGNTIYF. In DNA, the CDR3 is TGTGCCAGCAGCTTAGCGGGGCAGTACTCTGGAAACACCATATATTTT.

The V call is TRBV21-1, the J call TRBJ2-7; the listed D gene, TRBD2, was not tested against the DNA. TRBV21-1 is shown as a pseudogene. The CDR3 is 14 residues long. CDR3 sequence: CASKGEVSPYEQYF. CDR3 bases: TGTGCCAGCAAAGGGGAGGTGTCCCCCTACGAGCAGTACTTC.

The chain recombines TRBV4-1 with TRBJ1-5; TRBD1 is a possible D gene (5 bases). V dropped 0 bases and J dropped 1 base, with 13 bases sitting between them. Germline loops: CDR1 MGHRA, CDR2 YSYEKL. This CDR3 is 17 amino acids long. In DNA, the CDR3 is TGCGCCAGCAGCCAAGATCTCTGGGGGAGAAGCAATCAGCCCCAGCATTTT. Protein: CASSQDLWGRSNQPQHF.